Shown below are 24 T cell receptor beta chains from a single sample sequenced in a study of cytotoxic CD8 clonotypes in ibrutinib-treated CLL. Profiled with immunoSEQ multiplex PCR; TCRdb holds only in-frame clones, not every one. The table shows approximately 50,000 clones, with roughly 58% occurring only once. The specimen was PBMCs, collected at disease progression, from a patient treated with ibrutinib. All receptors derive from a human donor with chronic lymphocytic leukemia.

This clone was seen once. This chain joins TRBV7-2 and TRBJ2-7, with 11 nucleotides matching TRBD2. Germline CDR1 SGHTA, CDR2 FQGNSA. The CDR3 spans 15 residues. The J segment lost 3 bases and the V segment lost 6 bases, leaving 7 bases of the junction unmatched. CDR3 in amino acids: CASRIGLAGGYEQYF. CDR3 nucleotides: TGTGCCAGCAGGATAGGGCTAGCGGGGGGCTACGAGCAGTACTTC. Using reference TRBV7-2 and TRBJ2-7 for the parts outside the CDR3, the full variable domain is GAGVSQSPSNKVTEKGKDVELRCDPISGHTALYWYRQSLGQGLEFLIYFQGNSAPDKSGLPSDRFSAERTGGSVSTLTIQRTQQEDSAVYLCASRIGLAGGYEQYFGPGTRLTVT.

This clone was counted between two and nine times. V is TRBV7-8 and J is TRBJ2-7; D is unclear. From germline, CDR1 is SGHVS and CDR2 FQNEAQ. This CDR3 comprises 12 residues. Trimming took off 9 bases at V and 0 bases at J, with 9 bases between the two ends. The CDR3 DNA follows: TGTGCCAGTGGCACGAGCTCCTACGAGCAGTACTTC. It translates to CASGTSSYEQYF.

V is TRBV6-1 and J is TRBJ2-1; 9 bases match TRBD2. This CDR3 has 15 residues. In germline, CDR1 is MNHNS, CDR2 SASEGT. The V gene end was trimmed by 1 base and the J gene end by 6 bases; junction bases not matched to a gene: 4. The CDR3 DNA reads TGTGCCAGCAGTGAAGGGACTAGCGTATTCAATGAGCAGTTCTTC. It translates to CASSEGTSVFNEQFF.

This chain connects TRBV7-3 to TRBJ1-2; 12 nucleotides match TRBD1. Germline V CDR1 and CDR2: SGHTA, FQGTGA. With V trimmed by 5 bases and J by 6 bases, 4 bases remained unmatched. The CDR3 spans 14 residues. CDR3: CASSLGTGGDGYTF. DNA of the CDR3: TGTGCCAGCAGCCTCGGGACAGGGGGCGATGGCTACACCTTC.

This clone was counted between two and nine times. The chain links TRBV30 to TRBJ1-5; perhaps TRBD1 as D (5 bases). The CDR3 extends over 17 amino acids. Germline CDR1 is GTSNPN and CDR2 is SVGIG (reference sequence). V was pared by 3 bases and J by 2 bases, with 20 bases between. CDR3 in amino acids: CAWRVGTQGSGNQPQHF. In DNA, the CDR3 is TGTGCCTGGAGGGTCGGGACCCAGGGAAGCGGCAATCAGCCCCAGCATTTT.

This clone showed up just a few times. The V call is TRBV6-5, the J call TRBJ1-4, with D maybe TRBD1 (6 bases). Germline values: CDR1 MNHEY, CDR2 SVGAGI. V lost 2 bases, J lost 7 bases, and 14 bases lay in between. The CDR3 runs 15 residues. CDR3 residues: CASSYAGAESEKLFF. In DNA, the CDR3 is TGTGCCAGCAGTTACGCAGGGGCGGAGAGTGAAAAACTGTTTTTT.

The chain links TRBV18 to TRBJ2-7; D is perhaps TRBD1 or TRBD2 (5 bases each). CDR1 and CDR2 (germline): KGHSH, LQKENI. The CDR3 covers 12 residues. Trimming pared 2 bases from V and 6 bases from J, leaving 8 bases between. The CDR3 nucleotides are TGTGCCAGCTCACCATTGAGGGGCGAGCAGTACTTC. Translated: CASSPLRGEQYF.

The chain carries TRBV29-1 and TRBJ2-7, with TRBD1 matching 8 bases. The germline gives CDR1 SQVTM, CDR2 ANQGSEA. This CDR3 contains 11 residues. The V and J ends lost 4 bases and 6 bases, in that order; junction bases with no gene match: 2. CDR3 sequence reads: CSVGTGFEQYF. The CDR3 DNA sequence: TGCAGCGTTGGGACAGGGTTCGAGCAGTACTTC.

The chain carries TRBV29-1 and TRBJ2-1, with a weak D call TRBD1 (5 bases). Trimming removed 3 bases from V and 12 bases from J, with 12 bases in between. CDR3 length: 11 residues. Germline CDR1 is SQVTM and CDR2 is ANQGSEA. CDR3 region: CSVEGLRGQFF. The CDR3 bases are TGCAGCGTTGAGGGGCTTAGGGGGCAGTTCTTC.

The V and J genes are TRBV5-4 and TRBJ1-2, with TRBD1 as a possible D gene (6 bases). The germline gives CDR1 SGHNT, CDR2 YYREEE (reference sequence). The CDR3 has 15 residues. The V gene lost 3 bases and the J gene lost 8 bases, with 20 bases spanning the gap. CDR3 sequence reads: CASSSSWGAVQGYTF. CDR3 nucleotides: TGTGCCAGCAGCTCGTCGTGGGGGGCCGTACAAGGCTACACCTTC.

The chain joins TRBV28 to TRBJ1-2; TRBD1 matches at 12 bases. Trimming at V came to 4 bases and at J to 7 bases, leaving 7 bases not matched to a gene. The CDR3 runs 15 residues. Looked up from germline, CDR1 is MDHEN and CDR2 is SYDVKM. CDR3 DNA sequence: TGTGCCAGCAGTTCCGGGACAGGGGGCCTGTTTGGCTACACCTTC. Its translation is CASSSGTGGLFGYTF.

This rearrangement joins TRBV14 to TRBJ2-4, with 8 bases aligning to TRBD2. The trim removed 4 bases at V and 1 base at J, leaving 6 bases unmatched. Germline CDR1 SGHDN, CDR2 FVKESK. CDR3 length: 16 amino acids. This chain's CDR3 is CASSPGGGRAKNIQYF. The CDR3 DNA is TGTGCCAGCAGCCCCGGCGGGGGGAGGGCCAAAAACATTCAGTACTTC.

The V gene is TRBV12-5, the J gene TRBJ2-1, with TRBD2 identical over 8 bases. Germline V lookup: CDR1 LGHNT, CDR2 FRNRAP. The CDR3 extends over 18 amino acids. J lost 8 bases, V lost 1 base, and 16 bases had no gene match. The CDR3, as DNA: TGTGCTAGTGGTTTGGGGAAGCGGGAGCGTTCACCGTTGGATGAGCAGTTCTTC. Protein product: CASGLGKRERSPLDEQFF.

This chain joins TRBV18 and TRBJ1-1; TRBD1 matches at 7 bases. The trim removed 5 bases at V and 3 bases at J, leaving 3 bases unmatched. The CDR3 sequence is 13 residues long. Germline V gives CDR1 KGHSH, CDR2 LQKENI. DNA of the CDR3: TGTGCCAGCTCATCCACAGGGGACACTGAAGCTTTCTTT. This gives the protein CASSSTGDTEAFF.

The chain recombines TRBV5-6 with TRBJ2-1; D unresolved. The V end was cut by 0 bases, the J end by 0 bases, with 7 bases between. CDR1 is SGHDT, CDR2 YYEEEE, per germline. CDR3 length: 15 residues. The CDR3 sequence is CASSLGQYSYNEQFF. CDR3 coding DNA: TGTGCCAGCAGCTTGGGACAATACTCCTACAATGAGCAGTTCTTC.

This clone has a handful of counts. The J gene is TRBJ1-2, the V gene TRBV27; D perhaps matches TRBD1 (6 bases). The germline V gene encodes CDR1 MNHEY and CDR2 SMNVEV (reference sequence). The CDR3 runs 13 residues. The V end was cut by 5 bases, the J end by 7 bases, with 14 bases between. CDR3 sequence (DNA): TGTGCCAGCAGTCTACAGGGCCGGGGTGGCTACACCTTC. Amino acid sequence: CASSLQGRGGYTF.

The CDR3 region is CATGKEARGEKLFF. The CDR3 DNA reads TGTGCCACAGGGAAGGAAGCTCGGGGTGAAAAACTGTTTTTT. The chain joins TRBV10-3 to TRBJ1-4; a possible D gene is TRBD1 (5 bases). Trimming left V 10 bases short and J 7 bases short, with 19 bases between. Germline V gene sequence: CDR1 ENHRY, CDR2 SYGVKD. The CDR3 extends over 14 amino acids.

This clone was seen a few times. This chain's CDR3 is CASSVGAGSNQPQHF. For the CDR3, the DNA is TGTGCCAGCAGCGTCGGAGCAGGGAGCAATCAGCCCCAGCATTTT. V usage is TRBV5-4 and J usage is TRBJ1-5, with a possible D match to TRBD1 (5 bases). The CDR3 is 15 amino acids. Germline V gene data show CDR1 as SGHNT and CDR2 as YYREEE (reference sequence). Trimming stripped 4 bases from V and 1 base from J, with 12 bases between.

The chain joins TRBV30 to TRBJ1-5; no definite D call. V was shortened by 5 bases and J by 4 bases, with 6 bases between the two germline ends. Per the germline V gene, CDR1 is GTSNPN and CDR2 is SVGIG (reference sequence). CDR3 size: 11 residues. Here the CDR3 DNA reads TGTGCCTGGGGCGGGAATCAGCCCCAGCATTTT. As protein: CAWGGNQPQHF.

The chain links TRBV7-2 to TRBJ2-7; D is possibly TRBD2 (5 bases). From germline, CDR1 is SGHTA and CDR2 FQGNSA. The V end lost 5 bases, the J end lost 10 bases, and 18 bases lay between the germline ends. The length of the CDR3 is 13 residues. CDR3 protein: CASSIQRTAEQYF. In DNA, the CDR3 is TGTGCCAGCAGCATACAGCGGACGGCGGAACAGTACTTC.

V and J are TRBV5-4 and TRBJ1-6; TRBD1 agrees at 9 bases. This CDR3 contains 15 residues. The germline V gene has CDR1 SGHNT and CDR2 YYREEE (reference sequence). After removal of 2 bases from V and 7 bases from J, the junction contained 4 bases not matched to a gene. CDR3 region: CASSFGTGRNSPLHF. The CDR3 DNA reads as TGTGCCAGCAGCTTCGGGACAGGGCGAAATTCACCCCTCCACTTT.

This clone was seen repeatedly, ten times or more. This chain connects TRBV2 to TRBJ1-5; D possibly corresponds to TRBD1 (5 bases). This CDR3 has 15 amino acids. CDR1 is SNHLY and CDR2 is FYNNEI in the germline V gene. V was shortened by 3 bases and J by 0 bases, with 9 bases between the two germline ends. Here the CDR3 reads CASSEGQLSNQPQHF. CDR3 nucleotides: TGTGCCAGCAGTGAGGGGCAGCTTAGCAATCAGCCCCAGCATTTT. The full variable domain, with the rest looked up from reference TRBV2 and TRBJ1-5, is EPEVTQTPSHQVTQMGQEVILRCVPISNHLYFYWYRQILGQKVEFLVSFYNNEISEKSEIFDDQFSVERPDGSNFTLKIRSTKLEDSAMYFCASSEGQLSNQPQHFGDGTRLSIL.

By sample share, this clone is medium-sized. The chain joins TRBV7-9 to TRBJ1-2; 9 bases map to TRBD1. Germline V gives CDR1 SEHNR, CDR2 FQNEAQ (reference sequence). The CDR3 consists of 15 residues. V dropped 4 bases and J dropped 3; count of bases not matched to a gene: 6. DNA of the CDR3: TGTGCCAGCAGCTCCCCGGGACAGGGCGACTATGGCTACACCTTC. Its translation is CASSSPGQGDYGYTF.

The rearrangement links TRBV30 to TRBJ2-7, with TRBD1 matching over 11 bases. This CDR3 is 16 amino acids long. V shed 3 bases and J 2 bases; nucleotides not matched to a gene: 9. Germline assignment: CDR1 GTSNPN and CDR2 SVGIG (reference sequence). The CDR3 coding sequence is TGTGCCTGGAGGGTTCCCCCGGGACAGGGGGCCTACGAGCAGTACTTC. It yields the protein CAWRVPPGQGAYEQYF.